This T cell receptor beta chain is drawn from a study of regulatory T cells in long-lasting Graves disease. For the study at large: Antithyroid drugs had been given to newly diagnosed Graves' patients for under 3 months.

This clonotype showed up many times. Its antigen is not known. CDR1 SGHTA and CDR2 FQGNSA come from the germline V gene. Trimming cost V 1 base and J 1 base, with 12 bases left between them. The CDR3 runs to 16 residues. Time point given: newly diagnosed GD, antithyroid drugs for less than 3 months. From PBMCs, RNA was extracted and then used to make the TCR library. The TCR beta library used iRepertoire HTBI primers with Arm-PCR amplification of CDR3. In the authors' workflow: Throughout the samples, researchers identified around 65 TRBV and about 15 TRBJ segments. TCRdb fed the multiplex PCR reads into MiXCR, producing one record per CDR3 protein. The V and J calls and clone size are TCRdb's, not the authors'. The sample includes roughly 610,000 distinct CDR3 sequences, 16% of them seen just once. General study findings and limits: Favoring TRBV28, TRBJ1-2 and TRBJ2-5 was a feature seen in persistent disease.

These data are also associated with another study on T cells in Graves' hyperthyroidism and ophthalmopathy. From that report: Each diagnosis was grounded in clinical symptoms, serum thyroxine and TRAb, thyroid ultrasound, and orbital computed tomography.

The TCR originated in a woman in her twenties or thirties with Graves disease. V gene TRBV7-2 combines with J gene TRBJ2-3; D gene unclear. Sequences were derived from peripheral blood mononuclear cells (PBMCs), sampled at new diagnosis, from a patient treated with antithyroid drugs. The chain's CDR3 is CASSLDGRRGTDTQYF. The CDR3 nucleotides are TGTGCCAGCAGCTTAGACGGCCGCCGGGGCACAGATACGCAGTATTTT.